The 31 T cell receptor beta chains reported below all come from one sample, sequenced in a study of cytomegalovirus exposure and HLA in healthy donors. PCR amplification relied on 60 Vbeta primers (plus 13 Jbeta primers). The assay was immunoSEQ multiplex PCR, and TCRdb's table has in-frame clones only and misses some. Here the sample spans about 160,000 clones, roughly 70% being singletons. Sequencing was done on a sample of PBMCs. Source of these receptors: a man aged 35 to 55 in good health and CMV-seropositive.

In this sample, this clone turned up a few times. The chain links TRBV5-1 to TRBJ2-4, with a tentative D call TRBD1 (6 bases). The CDR3 runs to 14 residues. Between the trimmed V and J ends, which lost 4 bases and 2 bases, there was a span of 10 bases. Germline V lookup: CDR1 SGHRS, CDR2 YFSETQ. This chain's CDR3 is CASSAQGSKNIQYF. For the CDR3, the DNA is TGCGCCAGCAGCGCACAGGGTTCCAAAAACATTCAGTACTTC.

This chain uses TRBV5-1 with TRBJ2-7, with 8 bases identical to TRBD2. Germline V lookup: CDR1 SGHRS, CDR2 YFSETQ. The CDR3 is made up of 14 amino acids. Trimming took 0 bases from V and 5 from J; bases not matched to a gene: 4. The CDR3 loop is CASSLAGTRNEQYF. DNA of the CDR3: TGCGCCAGCAGCTTGGCCGGGACTAGGAACGAGCAGTACTTC.

V and J are TRBV9 and TRBJ2-1, with unresolved D. The V end was cut by 0 bases, the J end by 1 base, with 11 bases between. The germline gives CDR1 SGDLS, CDR2 YYNGEE. CDR3 length: 16 residues. The CDR3, as DNA: TGTGCCAGCAGCGTAGACACAGCACCATCCTACAATGAGCAGTTCTTC. As protein: CASSVDTAPSYNEQFF.

This clone has a single count. V usage is TRBV10-3 and J usage is TRBJ2-5, with TRBD1 identical over 10 bases. V shed 7 bases and J 5 bases; nucleotides not matched to a gene: 7. The germline CDR1 and CDR2 sequences are ENHRY and SYGVKD. This CDR3 comprises 14 residues. CDR3 sequence (DNA): TGTGCCATCAAACGGGACAGGGGTGGGGAGACCCAGTACTTC. It specifies CAIKRDRGGETQYF.

V and J are TRBV30 and TRBJ1-5; tentatively, D is TRBD1 (6 bases). V dropped 0 bases and J dropped 7 bases, with 10 bases sitting between them. The CDR3 length is 13 residues. Germline values: CDR1 GTSNPN, CDR2 SVGIG (reference sequence). CDR3 region: CAWSVTGSQPQHF. CDR3 DNA sequence: TGTGCCTGGAGTGTTACAGGGAGCCAGCCCCAGCATTTT.

There are a few counts of this clone. J is TRBJ2-6 and V is TRBV6-4, with D possibly being TRBD1 (6 bases). This CDR3 is built from 16 residues. V was trimmed by 0 bases and J by 4 bases, leaving 10 bases between them. The germline V gene has CDR1 MRHNA and CDR2 SNTAGT. CDR3 nucleotide sequence: TGTGCCAGCAGTGACTCGACAGGTGTGGGGGCCAACGTCCTGACTTTC. Its protein product is CASSDSTGVGANVLTF.

The CDR3 DNA is TGCAGTGCTAGGTCTAATCAGCCCCAGCATTTT. Translated, it gives CSARSNQPQHF. The rearrangement joins TRBV20-1 to TRBJ1-5; D gene ambiguous. The CDR3 length is 11 residues. The V gene's germline CDR1 is DFQATT and CDR2 SNEGSKA (reference sequence). V lost 3 bases to trimming and J lost 4 bases, with 4 bases between them.

To note about this clone: Other DNA sequences in this specimen translate into the identical CDR3. The DNA for the CDR3 is TGTGCCATCAGTGAGTCCCAGGGTACTGAAGCTTTCTTT. Encoded protein: CAISESQGTEAFF. This sequence joins TRBV10-3 and TRBJ1-1; a weak D match, TRBD1 (5 bases). Germline V lookup: CDR1 ENHRY, CDR2 SYGVKD. This CDR3 comprises 13 residues. V dropped 0 bases and J dropped 5 bases, with 7 bases sitting between them.

The rearrangement links TRBV27 to TRBJ1-5; D unresolved. V lost 2 bases and J lost 7, with 9 bases in between. The germline V gene has CDR1 MNHEY and CDR2 SMNVEV (reference sequence). There are 13 residues in the CDR3. CDR3 sequence (DNA): TGTGCCAGCAGTTTAGAGGGTGGGCAGCCCCAGCATTTT. Its protein is CASSLEGGQPQHF.

The chain recombines TRBV7-9 with TRBJ2-5, with no clear D. The ends were cut back, 1 base at V and 1 base at J, with 4 bases in the middle. This CDR3 has 13 residues. The V gene's germline CDR1 is SEHNR and CDR2 FQNEAQ (reference sequence). The CDR3: CASSLGVQETQYF. The CDR3 region has the DNA TGTGCCAGCAGCTTAGGAGTCCAAGAGACCCAGTACTTC.

V usage is TRBV5-1 and J usage is TRBJ2-3, with unresolved D. Trimming took 0 bases from V and 1 from J, leaving 6 bases between them. The germline CDR1 and CDR2 sequences are SGHRS and YFSETQ. CDR3 length: 14 amino acids. CDR3 DNA: TGCGCCAGCAGCTTGGCGGCGGGCACAGATACGCAGTATTTT. As protein: CASSLAAGTDTQYF. The full variable domain, with the rest looked up from reference TRBV5-1 and TRBJ2-3, is KAGVTQTPRYLIKTRGQQVTLSCSPISGHRSVSWYQQTPGQGLQFLFEYFSETQRNKGNFPGRFSGRQFSNSRSEMNVSTLELGDSALYLCASSLAAGTDTQYFGPGTRLTVL.

This clone came up a few times. This chain's CDR3 is CASSLGSRTNTGELFF. In DNA, the CDR3 is TGTGCCAGCAGCTTAGGGTCCAGGACTAACACCGGGGAGCTGTTTTTT. The rearrangement joins TRBV7-8 to TRBJ2-2; D may be TRBD2 (5 bases). The germline V gene has CDR1 SGHVS and CDR2 FQNEAQ. The CDR3 spans 16 residues. V was pared by 1 base and J by 2 bases, with 11 bases between.

The chain has TRBV5-1 and TRBJ1-4; 8 bases agree with TRBD1. The CDR3 spans 16 residues. V shed 2 bases and J 6 bases; nucleotides not matched to a gene: 9. Per germline, CDR1 SGHRS and CDR2 YFSETQ. The DNA of the CDR3 is TGCGCCAGCAGCTTCGCAGGGGGCGCGACGGATGAAAAACTGTTTTTT. It translates to CASSFAGGATDEKLFF.

In DNA form, the CDR3 reads TGCGCCAGCAGCCAAGATATTCCCGGTGGGCAGAACACCGGGGAGCTGTTTTTT. Its translation is CASSQDIPGGQNTGELFF. This chain links TRBV4-3 with TRBJ2-2; no definite D call. Germline values: CDR1 LGHNA, CDR2 YSLEER. This CDR3 is 18 amino acids long. V was shortened by 0 bases and J by 1 base, with 15 bases between the two germline ends.

The genes are TRBV9 and TRBJ2-7; TRBD2 matches at 8 bases. The CDR3 is 16 residues long. The junction had 6 bases not matched to a gene; V was cut back by 1 base and J by 0 bases. Germline values: CDR1 SGDLS, CDR2 YYNGEE. CDR3 residues: CASSVTSGGSSYEQYF. CDR3 nucleotides: TGTGCCAGCAGCGTAACAAGCGGGGGTAGCTCCTACGAGCAGTACTTC.

This chain uses TRBV27 with TRBJ2-4, with 8 bases lining up with TRBD1. In germline, CDR1 is MNHEY, CDR2 SMNVEV (reference sequence). The CDR3 has 13 amino acids. The V segment lost 4 bases and the J segment 9 bases; nucleotides outside the gene matches: 5. CDR3 coding DNA: TGTGCCAGCAGTTCCGCTGACAGGGGCATTCAGTACTTC. Protein product: CASSSADRGIQYF.

This chain connects TRBV27 to TRBJ1-5, with 12 positions matching TRBD1. The germline V gene has CDR1 MNHEY and CDR2 SMNVEV (reference sequence). The V segment lost 2 bases and the J segment 5 bases; nucleotides outside the gene matches: 13. The CDR3 is made up of 19 amino acids. CDR3 region: CASSLTGTGGSWSYQPQHF. The CDR3 DNA sequence: TGTGCCAGCAGTTTAACCGGGACAGGGGGCTCTTGGAGCTATCAGCCCCAGCATTTT.

The chain recombines TRBV5-5 with TRBJ1-3; the D is unclear. V was clipped by 2 bases and J by 1 base, with 10 bases between them. The CDR3 is 15 residues long. The germline V gene encodes CDR1 SGHKS and CDR2 YYEKEE (reference sequence). CDR3 coding DNA: TGTGCCAGCAGCTTCGCGGTTGTATCTGGAAACACCATATATTTT. It specifies CASSFAVVSGNTIYF.

This clone was counted only a few times. The chain couples TRBV4-2 to TRBJ2-5; TRBD1 agrees at 12 bases. Germline values: CDR1 LGHNA, CDR2 YNFKEQ. Trimming took 4 bases from V and 3 from J; bases not matched to a gene: 12. The CDR3 is made up of 18 amino acids. CDR3 coding DNA: TGTGCCAGCAGCCCGTCATCCCGCGGGACAGGGGGCGAAGAGACCCAGTACTTC. The encoded protein is CASSPSSRGTGGEETQYF.

The chain carries TRBV9 and TRBJ2-5; 7 bases line up with TRBD2. Germline CDR1 and CDR2: SGDLS and YYNGEE. The V and J ends lost 4 bases and 5 bases, in that order; junction bases with no gene match: 8. The CDR3 totals 14 residues. The CDR3 nucleotides are TGTGCCAGCAGCAGTAGGTGGGGAGGGGAGACCCAGTACTTC. This translates into CASSSRWGGETQYF.

V gene TRBV19 combines with J gene TRBJ2-1; TRBD2 agrees at 9 bases. This CDR3 comprises 15 residues. Trimming took 2 bases from V and 9 from J; bases not matched to a gene: 8. The germline V gene has CDR1 LNHDA and CDR2 SQIVND (reference sequence). The CDR3 sequence is CASSISGGGAVEQFF. In DNA form, the CDR3 reads TGTGCCAGTAGTATATCGGGCGGGGGGGCCGTTGAGCAGTTCTTC.

Concerning this clone itself: Germline is not matched at one junction end, which may reflect a read error. V is TRBV4-1 and J is TRBJ2-5, with 12 bases aligning to TRBD1. The end of the DNA aligns better with TRBJ2-7, so the J call may be wrong. Germline loops: CDR1 MGHRA, CDR2 YSYEKL. CDR3 length equals 15 residues. The CDR3 coding sequence is TGCGTCAGCAGCCAGCCGGGACAGGGGGCGTACGAGCAGTACTTC. Translated, it gives CVSSQPGQGAYEQYF.

This chain uses TRBV28 with TRBJ2-3, with D possibly matching TRBD1 (6 bases). CDR1 is MDHEN, CDR2 SYDVKM, per germline. This CDR3 has 14 residues. Trimming left V 3 bases short and J 2 bases short, with 9 bases between. CDR3 nucleotide sequence: TGTGCCAGCAGTTTGGCAGGGGCCACAGATACGCAGTATTTT. Translating it yields CASSLAGATDTQYF.

This clone was counted between two and nine times. The CDR3 coding sequence is TGTGCCAGCAGTCAGACAGGGGGCAATCAGCCCCAGCATTTT. Residues: CASSQTGGNQPQHF. The chain is built from TRBV7-2 and TRBJ1-5, with 8 bases lining up with TRBD1. Germline V CDR1 and CDR2: SGHTA, FQGNSA. The CDR3 runs 14 residues. V lost 6 bases, J lost 2 bases, and 3 bases stayed unmatched. The entire variable domain, with the rest obtained from reference TRBV7-2 and TRBJ1-5, is as follows: GAGVSQSPSNKVTEKGKDVELRCDPISGHTALYWYRQSLGQGLEFLIYFQGNSAPDKSGLPSDRFSAERTGGSVSTLTIQRTQQEDSAVYLCASSQTGGNQPQHFGDGTRLSIL.

This clone was counted only a few times. J is TRBJ1-2 and V is TRBV5-5, with D unclear. CDR1 is SGHKS and CDR2 is YYEKEE in the germline V gene (reference sequence). The CDR3 sequence is 13 residues long. Trimming shortened V by 0 bases and J by 2 bases, and 5 bases separated the two germline ends. The CDR3 nucleotides read TGTGCCAGCAGCTTGGTCCAGAACTATGGCTACACCTTC. Translation gives CASSLVQNYGYTF.

The chain joins TRBV5-4 to TRBJ1-6, with 9 bases identical to TRBD1. The CDR3 contains 13 residues. The V segment lost 8 bases and the J segment 9 bases; nucleotides outside the gene matches: 6. Germline CDR1 SGHNT, CDR2 YYREEE (reference sequence). The CDR3 DNA sequence: TGTGCCAGTGCGAGGACAGGGGCTTCACCCCTCCACTTT. Translation gives CASARTGASPLHF.

V and J are TRBV5-4 and TRBJ2-5, with 12 bases lining up with TRBD1. The V and J ends lost 3 bases and 0 bases, in that order; junction bases with no gene match: 3. CDR1 SGHNT and CDR2 YYREEE come from the germline V gene (reference sequence). The CDR3 is 16 amino acids. CDR3 in amino acids: CASSSRDRGHQETQYF. CDR3 nucleotides: TGTGCCAGCAGCTCCCGGGACAGGGGGCACCAAGAGACCCAGTACTTC.

This clone was detected only a few times. The chain couples TRBV2 to TRBJ2-1; TRBD1 agrees at 7 bases. V was pared by 7 bases and J by 5 bases, with 8 bases of the junction left unmatched. This CDR3 region has 14 residues. Germline-derived CDR1 and CDR2 are SNHLY and FYNNEI. CDR3 DNA sequence: TGTGCCAGCAATAGGGGGCCCTACAACAATGAGCAGTTCTTC. It encodes CASNRGPYNNEQFF.

This chain links TRBV11-1 with TRBJ1-1; 9 nucleotides match TRBD1. The CDR3 spans 17 residues. Germline V CDR1 and CDR2: SGHAT, FQDESV (reference sequence). Trimming at V came to 5 bases and at J to 1 base, leaving 11 bases not matched to a gene. The CDR3 coding sequence is TGTGCCAGCAGCACCCAGACAGGGGGATTGGGGAACACTGAAGCTTTCTTT. Translating it yields CASSTQTGGLGNTEAFF.

The table lists this clone with a few counts. The gene calls are TRBV5-4 and TRBJ2-4; maybe TRBD2 (6 bases). V dropped 0 bases and J dropped 3 bases, with 10 bases sitting between them. Germline CDR1 SGHNT, CDR2 YYREEE (reference sequence). The CDR3 covers 15 residues. In DNA form, the CDR3 reads TGTGCCAGCAGCTTGGGGGGGGAAGTCAAAAACATTCAGTACTTC. Its translation is CASSLGGEVKNIQYF.

The rearrangement links TRBV5-1 to TRBJ1-2; 7 positions match TRBD1. CDR1 and CDR2 from the germline V gene are SGHRS and YFSETQ. CDR3 length: 15 amino acids. V lost 4 bases and J lost 2; bases outside the gene matches: 8. The CDR3 nucleotides are TGCGCCAGCAGCCTAAGGGGGCAGGACAACTATGGCTACACCTTC. Translated, it gives CASSLRGQDNYGYTF. Full variable domain (remainder filled in from reference TRBV5-1 and TRBJ1-2): KAGVTQTPRYLIKTRGQQVTLSCSPISGHRSVSWYQQTPGQGLQFLFEYFSETQRNKGNFPGRFSGRQFSNSRSEMNVSTLELGDSALYLCASSLRGQDNYGYTFGSGTRLTVV.